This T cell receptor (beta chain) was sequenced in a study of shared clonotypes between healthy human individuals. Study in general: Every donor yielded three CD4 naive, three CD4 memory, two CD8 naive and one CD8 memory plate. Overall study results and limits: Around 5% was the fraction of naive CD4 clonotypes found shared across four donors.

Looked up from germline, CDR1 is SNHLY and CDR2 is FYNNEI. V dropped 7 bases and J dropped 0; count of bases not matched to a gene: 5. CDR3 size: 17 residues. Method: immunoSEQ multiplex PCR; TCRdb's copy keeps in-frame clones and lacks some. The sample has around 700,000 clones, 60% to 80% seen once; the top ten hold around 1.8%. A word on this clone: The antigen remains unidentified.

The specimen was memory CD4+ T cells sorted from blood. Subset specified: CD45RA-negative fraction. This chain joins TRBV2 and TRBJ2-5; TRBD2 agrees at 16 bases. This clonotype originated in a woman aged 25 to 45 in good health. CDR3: CASTGGLAGGYQETQYF. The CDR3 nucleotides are TGTGCCAGCACCGGGGGACTAGCGGGAGGGTACCAAGAGACCCAGTACTTC.